This T cell receptor beta chain was identified in a study of technical replicates of blood from several donors. For this clone: The junction departs from the called germline gene at one end, perhaps through a read error.

Some clones are missing from TCRdb's copy, which holds only in-frame ones; the method was immunoSEQ multiplex PCR. Of under 90,000 clones listed, about 94% are singletons. The CDR3 is 13 residues long. CDR1 and CDR2 (germline): SGHDT, YYEEEE. Sequencing used T cells isolated from PBMCs. The sequence derives from a human donor in good health. The genes are TRBV5-6 and TRBJ1-2, with a tentative D call TRBD1 (6 bases). The CDR3 DNA reads TGTGCCAGCAGTTTGGGCAGGGGATATGGCTACACCTTC. Encoded protein: CASSLGRGYGYTF.